The next 18 T cell receptor beta chains were all read from a single sample in a study of CD8 T cells in Susac syndrome. RNA was extracted with the RNeasy kit, and a quantity of 0.5 to 1 ug was reverse transcribed using random hexamers. MiXCR, run by TCRdb on the immunoSEQ multiplex PCR reads, gives a single entry per CDR3 protein. This table holds around 220,000 distinct CDR3 sequences, 80% to 95% found once. Sequencing input: CD8+ T cells from PBMCs. These receptors originate from a human donor with multiple sclerosis.

The chain couples TRBV12-3 or TRBV12-4 to TRBJ1-3; 10 bases agree with TRBD1. V lost 6 bases to trimming and J lost 5 bases; unmatched junction nucleotides: 7. The length of the CDR3 is 15 residues. The CDR3 DNA follows: TGTGCCAGCAGGTATTCGGGACAGGGGAGAAACACCATATATTTT. Protein product: CASRYSGQGRNTIYF.

The chain recombines TRBV13 with TRBJ1-2; D may be TRBD1 (6 bases). This CDR3 is 15 amino acids long. CDR1 is PRHDT and CDR2 is FYEKMQ in the germline V gene (reference sequence). Trimming pared 4 bases from V and 5 bases from J, leaving 17 bases between. Here the CDR3 reads CASSSPTTGEYGYTF. CDR3 bases: TGTGCCAGCAGCTCGCCAACGACAGGAGAGTATGGCTACACCTTC.

This chain connects TRBV20-1 to TRBJ2-3; D may be TRBD2 (5 bases). CDR1 DFQATT and CDR2 SNEGSKA come from the germline V gene (reference sequence). V lost 3 bases and J 0 bases, leaving 7 bases between the germline ends. CDR3 length: 13 residues. CDR3 sequence: CSASGVSTDTQYF. The CDR3 nucleotides read TGCAGTGCTAGCGGGGTTAGCACAGATACGCAGTATTTT.

V usage is TRBV9 and J usage is TRBJ2-7, with TRBD1 matching 7 bases. Germline trimming cut 4 bases from V and 5 bases from J; bases unmatched to any gene: 6. In germline, CDR1 is SGDLS, CDR2 YYNGEE. The CDR3 consists of 13 residues. CDR3: CASSLTGQDEQYF. The DNA for the CDR3 is TGTGCCAGCAGCCTAACCGGACAGGACGAGCAGTACTTC. The entire variable domain, with the rest obtained from reference TRBV9 and TRBJ2-7, is as follows: DSGVTQTPKHLITATGQRVTLRCSPRSGDLSVYWYQQSLDQGLQFLIQYYNGEERAKGNILERFSAQQFPDLHSELNLSSLELGDSALYFCASSLTGQDEQYFGPGTRLTVT.

The chain is built from TRBV6-6 and TRBJ2-2, with D maybe TRBD1 (5 bases). V was pared by 4 bases and J by 4 bases, with 16 bases between. The CDR3 has 16 residues. Germline V CDR1 and CDR2: MNHNY, SVGAGI (reference sequence). The CDR3 sequence: CASSLPKDTSTGELFF. The CDR3 nucleotides read TGTGCCAGCAGTTTGCCCAAGGACACCAGCACCGGGGAGCTGTTTTTT.

This clonotype appeared a few times. The V and J genes are TRBV10-2 and TRBJ2-5; maybe TRBD1 (5 bases). Per the germline V gene, CDR1 is WSHSY and CDR2 is SAAADI. This CDR3 region has 13 residues. The V end lost 7 bases, the J end lost 4 bases, and 13 bases lay between the germline ends. In DNA form, the CDR3 reads TGCGCCAGCATAGCAGGGCGTGGAGAGACCCAGTACTTC. Its protein is CASIAGRGETQYF.

This clonotype was seen only once. The chain joins TRBV4-3 to TRBJ1-2; D possibly corresponds to TRBD1 (5 bases). Germline CDR1 and CDR2: LGHNA and YSLEER. CDR3 length: 16 amino acids. The V and J ends lost 0 bases and 4 bases respectively, with 15 bases between them. CDR3 sequence: CASSQDGTGESYGYTF. In DNA, the CDR3 is TGCGCCAGCAGCCAAGATGGAACAGGCGAGTCCTATGGCTACACCTTC.

V usage is TRBV20-1 and J usage is TRBJ2-7, with D perhaps TRBD2 (5 bases). Germline V gene data show CDR1 as DFQATT and CDR2 as SNEGSKA (reference sequence). This CDR3 is 13 amino acids long. Trimming shortened V by 5 bases and J by 3 bases, and 14 bases separated the two germline ends. CDR3: CSASLRGYYEQYF. In DNA, the CDR3 is TGCAGTGCTTCGCTTCGGGGTTACTACGAGCAGTACTTC.

This rearrangement joins TRBV4-2 to TRBJ2-7; TRBD2 aligns across 8 bases. The CDR3 contains 13 residues. J was trimmed by 5 bases and V by 4 bases; bases with no gene match: 4. Germline V gene data show CDR1 as LGHNA and CDR2 as YNFKEQ. CDR3 DNA: TGTGCCAGCAGCCCGGGACTAGTACACGAGCAGTACTTC. Protein sequence: CASSPGLVHEQYF.

The chain combines TRBV7-9 with TRBJ2-1, with TRBD2 matching 9 bases. The CDR3 sequence is 14 residues long. The V segment lost 1 base and the J segment 10 bases; nucleotides outside the gene matches: 5. The V gene's germline CDR1 is SEHNR and CDR2 FQNEAQ (reference sequence). CDR3 residues: CASSLGGGAREQFF. CDR3 in DNA: TGTGCCAGCAGCTTAGGCGGGGGGGCCAGGGAGCAGTTCTTC.

The J gene is TRBJ1-2, the V gene TRBV19; no firm D call. Trimming took off 10 bases at V and 4 bases at J, with 13 bases between the two ends. The CDR3 covers 12 residues. Germline CDR1 reads LNHDA; CDR2 reads SQIVND (reference sequence). The CDR3 coding sequence is TGTGCCACCCACGGGATCGGCTATGGCTACACCTTC. Its translation is CATHGIGYGYTF.

The chain has TRBV27 and TRBJ1-5, with 8 positions matching TRBD1. V shed 5 bases, J shed 5 bases, and the junction held 8 bases outside the gene matches. This CDR3 is 15 amino acids long. Germline-derived CDR1 and CDR2 are MNHEY and SMNVEV (reference sequence). The CDR3 here is CASSPSQGAHQPQHF. Here the CDR3 DNA reads TGTGCCAGCAGTCCCTCTCAGGGGGCCCATCAGCCCCAGCATTTT.

This chain connects TRBV18 to TRBJ2-5; 11 bases are shared with TRBD2. V gave up 3 bases and J gave up 1 base; unmatched junction bases: 4. The CDR3 contains 16 residues. Germline V gene sequence: CDR1 KGHSH, CDR2 LQKENI. The CDR3 DNA sequence: TGTGCCAGCTCACCGTCGACTAGCGGGGCCCAAGAGACCCAGTACTTC. As protein: CASSPSTSGAQETQYF.

V and J are TRBV7-8 and TRBJ1-2; D is undetermined. V lost 1 base, J lost 0 bases, and 12 bases lay in between. The CDR3 runs 16 residues. Germline V gene lookup returns CDR1 SGHVS and CDR2 FQNEAQ. The CDR3 reads CASSLDYGNPNYGYTF. The CDR3 DNA reads as TGTGCCAGCAGCTTAGACTATGGCAACCCTAACTATGGCTACACCTTC. Drawing the rest from reference TRBV7-8 and TRBJ1-2, the complete variable domain is GAGVSQSPRYKVAKRGQDVALRCDPISGHVSLFWYQQALGQGPEFLTYFQNEAQLDKSGLPSDRFFAERPEGSVSTLKIQRTQQEDSAVYLCASSLDYGNPNYGYTFGSGTRLTVV.

This rearrangement joins TRBV15 to TRBJ2-1, with TRBD1 identical over 8 bases. This CDR3 contains 14 residues. V lost 8 bases, J lost 4 bases, and 7 bases stayed unmatched. Germline-derived CDR1 and CDR2 are LNHNV and YYDKDF (reference sequence). In DNA form, the CDR3 reads TGTGCCACCGAAAACAGGGGGGTTTACAATGAGCAGTTCTTC. This translates into CATENRGVYNEQFF.

This chain connects TRBV2 to TRBJ2-3, with 14 bases lining up with TRBD2. Losses at the gene ends were 7 bases for V and 0 bases for J; bases not matched to a gene: 15. The CDR3 length is 20 residues. The germline V gene has CDR1 SNHLY and CDR2 FYNNEI. The CDR3 here is CASNFGTSGGATPSTDTQYF. CDR3 in DNA: TGTGCCAGCAACTTCGGGACTAGCGGGGGAGCTACCCCCAGCACAGATACGCAGTATTTT.

The chain has TRBV13 and TRBJ1-1; no firm D call. Deletions cut 9 bases from V and 1 base from J, with 12 bases between. Germline V gene lookup returns CDR1 PRHDT and CDR2 FYEKMQ (reference sequence). This CDR3 has 13 residues. CDR3 amino acids: CASRPWRNTEAFF. The CDR3 coding sequence is TGTGCCAGTAGACCCTGGCGGAACACTGAAGCTTTCTTT.

This chain links TRBV28 with TRBJ2-5; 9 bases agree with TRBD1. CDR3 size: 18 residues. Per germline, CDR1 MDHEN and CDR2 SYDVKM. Trimming cost V 2 bases and J 3 bases; bases outside gene matches: 13. The CDR3 DNA reads TGTGCCAGCAGTTTACGCATCTCTGTCAGGACAGGGGAAGAGACCCAGTACTTC. It translates to CASSLRISVRTGEETQYF.